The 25 T cell receptor beta chains reported below all come from one sample, sequenced in a study of T cell changes during pregnancy in multiple sclerosis. Repertoires were generated with immunoSEQ multiplex PCR, while TCRdb's copy carries only in-frame clones and drops some. This table has about 120,000 clones, approximately 95% appearing once. The sample in question was peripheral blood, obtained before pregnancy. Receptors originate from a female donor with multiple sclerosis, enrolled in a pregnancy study.

The chain is built from TRBV18 and TRBJ2-3; D possibly corresponds to TRBD2 (6 bases). CDR1 is KGHSH and CDR2 is LQKENI in the germline V gene. The CDR3 extends over 21 amino acids. Trimming took off 3 bases at V and 3 bases at J, with 31 bases between the two ends. CDR3 nucleotides: TGTGCCAGCTCACCCATCCTGGATCCAATGGTAGCGGCCTTTAGGACAGATACGCAGTATTTT. Residues: CASSPILDPMVAAFRTDTQYF.

V is TRBV4-2 and J is TRBJ2-3; TRBD2 aligns across 12 bases. V lost 0 bases to trimming and J lost 4 bases; unmatched junction nucleotides: 5. This CDR3 is 17 amino acids long. Germline CDR1 reads LGHNA; CDR2 reads YNFKEQ. CDR3: CASSQDSLAGGPDTQYF. CDR3 bases: TGTGCCAGCAGCCAAGATAGCCTAGCGGGAGGGCCAGATACGCAGTATTTT.

The rearrangement joins TRBV19 to TRBJ1-3, with D possibly being TRBD1 (5 bases). Germline values: CDR1 LNHDA, CDR2 SQIVND (reference sequence). V lost 7 bases and J 4 bases, leaving 20 bases between the germline ends. The CDR3 contains 16 residues. As DNA, the CDR3 is TGTGCCAGTACCCTCTATATATCGGGGGTCGGAAACACCATATATTTT. Its translation is CASTLYISGVGNTIYF.

This chain connects TRBV6-5 to TRBJ1-1; D unclear. The CDR3 is 11 amino acids. Trimming cost V 5 bases and J 4 bases, with 5 bases left between them. Germline CDR1 MNHEY, CDR2 SVGAGI. For the CDR3, the DNA is TGTGCCAGCAGTGAGGTCACTGAAGCTTTCTTT. Translating it yields CASSEVTEAFF.

In this sample, this clone turned up a few times. The chain has TRBV7-8 and TRBJ2-1, with 14 positions matching TRBD2. Trimming at V came to 5 bases and at J to 8 bases, leaving 11 bases not matched to a gene. The CDR3 has 17 amino acids. Germline CDR1 is SGHVS and CDR2 is FQNEAQ. The CDR3 here is CASSPTLGTSGSDEQFF. CDR3 sequence (DNA): TGTGCCAGCAGCCCGACCCTCGGGACTAGCGGGAGCGATGAGCAGTTCTTC.

The chain links TRBV18 to TRBJ1-1, with TRBD1 matching over 8 bases. There are 16 residues in the CDR3. The junction had 10 bases not matched to a gene; V was cut back by 0 bases and J by 7 bases. CDR1 is KGHSH and CDR2 is LQKENI in the germline V gene. DNA for the CDR3: TGTGCCAGCTCACCACCGGGACAGGCATCTCCTCATGAAGCTTTCTTT. This sequence encodes CASSPPGQASPHEAFF.

This clone occurred once. V and J are TRBV6-1 and TRBJ2-1; TRBD1 agrees at 9 bases. J was trimmed by 8 bases and V by 4 bases; bases with no gene match: 9. The CDR3 runs to 15 residues. Germline assignment: CDR1 MNHNS and CDR2 SASEGT. The CDR3, as DNA: TGTGCCAGCAGTGGTCCGGGACAGGGAAGTCATGAGCAGTTCTTC. Its protein is CASSGPGQGSHEQFF.

This clone was seen only once. The genes are TRBV25-1 and TRBJ1-2, with D perhaps matching TRBD1 (6 bases). Germline assignment: CDR1 MGHDK and CDR2 SYGVNS. CDR3 length equals 16 residues. Trimming shortened V by 5 bases and J by 8 bases, and 24 bases separated the two germline ends. The CDR3 nucleotides are TGTGCCAGCAGTTTGACGCTCCCCGGGACACCCACCGGCTACACCTTC. Amino acid sequence: CASSLTLPGTPTGYTF.

A single count supports this clone. The V call is TRBV9, the J call TRBJ2-1; 7 bases are a match to TRBD2. CDR3 size: 15 residues. With 0 bases clipped from V and 1 base from J, the junction kept 1 base outside the gene matches. Looked up from germline, CDR1 is SGDLS and CDR2 is YYNGEE. The CDR3 here is CASSVVGGSYNEQFF. Here the CDR3 DNA reads TGTGCCAGCAGCGTAGTCGGGGGGTCCTACAATGAGCAGTTCTTC. Full variable domain (remainder filled in from reference TRBV9 and TRBJ2-1): DSGVTQTPKHLITATGQRVTLRCSPRSGDLSVYWYQQSLDQGLQFLIQYYNGEERAKGNILERFSAQQFPDLHSELNLSSLELGDSALYFCASSVVGGSYNEQFFGPGTRLTVL.

This clone was seen once. The chain is built from TRBV21-1 and TRBJ2-5; the D call in the table, TRBD2, was not verified against the DNA. TRBV21-1 is assigned pseudogene status. There are 16 residues in the CDR3. CDR3 nucleotides: TGTGCCAGCAGCAAACGGGGTGTGAGGGTACAAGAGACCCAGTACTTC. Amino acids: CASSKRGVRVQETQYF.

This clone was detected once. This chain links TRBV5-1 with TRBJ2-7; D remains unclear. The V gene's germline CDR1 is SGHRS and CDR2 YFSETQ. The CDR3 loop spans 11 amino acids. The ends were cut back, 3 bases at V and 3 bases at J, with 4 bases in the middle. The CDR3 region is CASSSDYEQYF. The CDR3 DNA follows: TGCGCCAGCAGCTCAGACTACGAGCAGTACTTC.

The chain carries TRBV11-2 and TRBJ2-1; the match to TRBD1 covers 11 bases. The germline V gene has CDR1 SGHAT and CDR2 FQNNGV. The CDR3 runs 15 residues. The trim removed 3 bases at V and 4 bases at J, leaving 2 bases unmatched. CDR3 in amino acids: CASSFGQGAYNEQFF. For the CDR3, the DNA is TGTGCCAGCAGCTTTGGACAGGGGGCGTACAATGAGCAGTTCTTC.

J is TRBJ2-7 and V is TRBV5-1; D is unresolved. This CDR3 comprises 14 residues. Deletions cut 0 bases from V and 5 bases from J, with 12 bases between. The germline gives CDR1 SGHRS, CDR2 YFSETQ. The CDR3 spells CASSLARSRDEQYF. The CDR3, as DNA: TGCGCCAGCAGCTTGGCTCGGTCTCGGGACGAGCAGTACTTC. Combining the CDR3 with reference TRBV5-1 and TRBJ2-7 gives the whole variable domain KAGVTQTPRYLIKTRGQQVTLSCSPISGHRSVSWYQQTPGQGLQFLFEYFSETQRNKGNFPGRFSGRQFSNSRSEMNVSTLELGDSALYLCASSLARSRDEQYFGPGTRLTVT.

The count of this clone is one. V usage is TRBV9 and J usage is TRBJ1-3, with a weak D call TRBD1 (6 bases). The CDR3 is 19 residues long. Per germline, CDR1 SGDLS and CDR2 YYNGEE. Trimming left V 0 bases short and J 0 bases short, with 19 bases between. The CDR3 reads CASSVGGGRGDRSGNTIYF. The CDR3 DNA is TGTGCCAGCAGCGTAGGTGGAGGGAGGGGGGACCGCTCTGGAAACACCATATATTTT.

The rearrangement links TRBV7-2 to TRBJ2-3, with D uncertain. Trimming cost V 6 bases and J 0 bases, with 4 bases left between them. Germline V gives CDR1 SGHTA, CDR2 FQGNSA. This CDR3 has 12 amino acids. DNA for the CDR3: TGTGCCAGCAGGTCTAGCACAGATACGCAGTATTTT. This gives the protein CASRSSTDTQYF.

V and J are TRBV29-1 and TRBJ2-2; D is possibly TRBD1 (6 bases). Germline V lookup: CDR1 SQVTM, CDR2 ANQGSEA. Trimming pared 3 bases from V and 3 bases from J, leaving 11 bases between. The CDR3 length is 14 residues. CDR3 loop: CSVDLGAYTGELFF. In DNA, the CDR3 is TGCAGCGTTGATCTGGGGGCGTACACCGGGGAGCTGTTTTTT.

CDR3 nucleotides: TGTGCCAGCACCAGGGCCTTCAAAGAGACCCAGTACTTC. This translates into CASTRAFKETQYF. V is TRBV2 and J is TRBJ2-5; D may be TRBD1 (5 bases). Per the germline V gene, CDR1 is SNHLY and CDR2 is FYNNEI. The V gene lost 7 bases and the J gene lost 3 bases, with 12 bases spanning the gap. The CDR3 has 13 residues.

The chain has TRBV19 and TRBJ1-3, with 8 bases lining up with TRBD1. The germline V gene encodes CDR1 LNHDA and CDR2 SQIVND (reference sequence). V shed 2 bases, J shed 8 bases, and the junction held 14 bases outside the gene matches. The CDR3 totals 17 residues. The CDR3 reads CASSITPQTGGIYTIYF. As DNA, the CDR3 is TGTGCCAGTAGTATAACGCCCCAAACAGGGGGTATTTACACCATATATTTT. Using reference TRBV19 and TRBJ1-3 for the parts outside the CDR3, the full variable domain is DGGITQSPKYLFRKEGQNVTLSCEQNLNHDAMYWYRQDPGQGLRLIYYSQIVNDFQKGDIAEGYSVSREKKESFPLTVTSAQKNPTAFYLCASSITPQTGGIYTIYFGEGSWLTVV.

This clone was counted once. CDR3 protein: CASSLAPGAQYEQYF. In DNA form, the CDR3 reads TGTGCCAGCAGCCTGGCTCCGGGAGCCCAGTACGAGCAGTACTTC. This rearrangement joins TRBV5-6 to TRBJ2-7, with D possibly being TRBD2 (6 bases). The CDR3 totals 15 residues. Germline CDR1 and CDR2: SGHDT and YYEEEE. Trimming took off 4 bases at V and 4 bases at J, with 18 bases between the two ends.

J is TRBJ1-1 and V is TRBV5-5; D gene unclear. This CDR3 is 13 amino acids long. Trimming stripped 7 bases from V and 1 base from J, with 11 bases between. Germline CDR1 SGHKS, CDR2 YYEKEE (reference sequence). The CDR3 DNA reads as TGTGCCAGCGCCTTTTCGGGGAACACTGAAGCTTTCTTT. The encoded protein is CASAFSGNTEAFF.

The chain uses TRBV2 and TRBJ2-3; TRBD1 aligns across 10 bases. Germline CDR1 is SNHLY and CDR2 is FYNNEI. This CDR3 has 16 amino acids. With 7 bases clipped from V and 2 bases from J, the junction kept 9 bases outside the gene matches. The CDR3 DNA reads TGTGCCAGCATCAGACGACAGGGGGCTATCACAGATACGCAGTATTTT. Protein sequence: CASIRRQGAITDTQYF.

For the CDR3, the DNA is TGTGCCAGCAAGTTCGCGGGGGCCGATCAGCCCCAGCATTTT. It yields the protein CASKFAGADQPQHF. This chain links TRBV6-5 with TRBJ1-5; TRBD1 might be the D (6 bases). The V gene lost 7 bases and the J gene lost 5 bases, with 15 bases spanning the gap. The CDR3 is 14 residues long. Per germline, CDR1 MNHEY and CDR2 SVGAGI.

This sequence joins TRBV29-1 and TRBJ1-5; tentatively, D is TRBD1 (5 bases). CDR3 size: 13 residues. Germline V gene data show CDR1 as SQVTM and CDR2 as ANQGSEA. V was cut by 7 bases and J by 4 bases, with 14 bases left in between. The CDR3 region has the DNA TGCAGCGCTCGGGGGTCTTGGAATCAGCCCCAGCATTTT. Translation: CSARGSWNQPQHF.

The chain links TRBV5-6 to TRBJ1-6; the D is unclear. This CDR3 is 13 amino acids long. V lost 7 bases to trimming and J lost 0 bases, with 5 bases between them. Germline V CDR1 and CDR2: SGHDT, YYEEEE. The CDR3 sequence is CASESSYNSPLHF. The CDR3 nucleotides are TGTGCCAGCGAGAGCTCCTATAATTCACCCCTCCACTTT.

The V gene is TRBV6-1, the J gene TRBJ1-2; no definite D call. Germline CDR1 reads MNHNS; CDR2 reads SASEGT. This CDR3 comprises 15 residues. Deletions cut 1 base from V and 6 bases from J, with 15 bases between. The CDR3 spells CASSEDGPQRNGYTF. CDR3 bases: TGTGCCAGCAGTGAAGACGGCCCCCAGAGGAATGGCTACACCTTC.